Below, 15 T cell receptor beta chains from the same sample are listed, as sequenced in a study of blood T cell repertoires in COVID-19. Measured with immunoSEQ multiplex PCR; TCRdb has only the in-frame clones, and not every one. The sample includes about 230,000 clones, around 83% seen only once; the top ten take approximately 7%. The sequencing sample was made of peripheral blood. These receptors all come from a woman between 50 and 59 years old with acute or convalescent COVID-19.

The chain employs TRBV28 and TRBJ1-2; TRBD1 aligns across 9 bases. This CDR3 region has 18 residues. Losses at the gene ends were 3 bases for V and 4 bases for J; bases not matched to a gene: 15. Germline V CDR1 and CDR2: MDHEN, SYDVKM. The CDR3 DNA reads TGTGCCAGCAGTTTCACGGGACAGGGCCCAATCGATAGCTATGGCTACACCTTC. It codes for CASSFTGQGPIDSYGYTF.

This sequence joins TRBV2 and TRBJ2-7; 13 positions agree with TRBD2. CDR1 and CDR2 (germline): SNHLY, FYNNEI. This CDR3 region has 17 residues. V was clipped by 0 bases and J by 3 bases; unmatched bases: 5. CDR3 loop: CASSEAGTSGVYYEQYF. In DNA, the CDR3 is TGTGCCAGCAGTGAAGCGGGGACTAGCGGGGTCTACTACGAGCAGTACTTC.

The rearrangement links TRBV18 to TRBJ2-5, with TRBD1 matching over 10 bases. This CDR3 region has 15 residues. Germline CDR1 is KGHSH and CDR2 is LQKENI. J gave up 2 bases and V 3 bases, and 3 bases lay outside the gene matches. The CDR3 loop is CASSPMGQGQETQYF. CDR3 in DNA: TGTGCCAGCTCACCGATGGGACAGGGGCAAGAGACCCAGTACTTC.

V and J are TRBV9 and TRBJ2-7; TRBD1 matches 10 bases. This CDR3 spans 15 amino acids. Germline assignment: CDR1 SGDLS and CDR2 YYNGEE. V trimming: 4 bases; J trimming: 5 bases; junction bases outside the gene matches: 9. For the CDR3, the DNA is TGTGCCAGCAGCCCTGGGACAGGGGTGGGTGACGAGCAGTACTTC. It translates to CASSPGTGVGDEQYF. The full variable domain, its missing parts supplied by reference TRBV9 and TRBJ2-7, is DSGVTQTPKHLITATGQRVTLRCSPRSGDLSVYWYQQSLDQGLQFLIQYYNGEERAKGNILERFSAQQFPDLHSELNLSSLELGDSALYFCASSPGTGVGDEQYFGPGTRLTVT.

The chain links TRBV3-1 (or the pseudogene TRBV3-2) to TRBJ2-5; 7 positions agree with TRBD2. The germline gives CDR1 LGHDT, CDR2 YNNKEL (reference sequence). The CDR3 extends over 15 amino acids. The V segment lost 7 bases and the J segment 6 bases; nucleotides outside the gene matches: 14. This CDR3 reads CASILRGDGRKTQYF. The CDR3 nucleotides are TGTGCCAGCATCTTACGGGGGGATGGGAGAAAGACCCAGTACTTC.

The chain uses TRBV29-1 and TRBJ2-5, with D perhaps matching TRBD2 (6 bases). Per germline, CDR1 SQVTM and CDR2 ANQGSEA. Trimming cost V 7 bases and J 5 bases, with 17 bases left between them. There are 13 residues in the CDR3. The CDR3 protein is CSGRDSVGETQYF. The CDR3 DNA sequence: TGCAGCGGTCGGGACTCCGTCGGGGAGACCCAGTACTTC.

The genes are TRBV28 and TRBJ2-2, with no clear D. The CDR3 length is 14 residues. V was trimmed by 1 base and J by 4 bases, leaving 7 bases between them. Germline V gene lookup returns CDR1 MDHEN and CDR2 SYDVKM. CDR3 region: CASSLFLSTGELFF. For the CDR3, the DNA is TGTGCCAGCAGTTTATTTCTCAGCACCGGGGAGCTGTTTTTT.

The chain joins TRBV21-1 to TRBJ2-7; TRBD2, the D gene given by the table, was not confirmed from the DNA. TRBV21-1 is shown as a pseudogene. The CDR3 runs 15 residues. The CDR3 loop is CASSKTTGGPYEQYF. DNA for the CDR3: TGTGCCAGCAGCAAAACCACGGGAGGGCCGTACGAGCAGTACTTC.

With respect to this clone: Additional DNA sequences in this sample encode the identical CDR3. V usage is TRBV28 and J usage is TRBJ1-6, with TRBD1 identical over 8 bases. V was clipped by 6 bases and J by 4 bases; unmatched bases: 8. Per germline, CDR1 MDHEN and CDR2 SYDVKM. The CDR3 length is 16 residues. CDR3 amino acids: CASSLGQGTYNSPLHF. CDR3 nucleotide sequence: TGTGCCAGCAGCCTCGGACAGGGAACATATAATTCACCCCTCCACTTT. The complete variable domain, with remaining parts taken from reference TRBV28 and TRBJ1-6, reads DVKVTQSSRYLVKRTGEKVFLECVQDMDHENMFWYRQDPGLGLRLIYFSYDVKMKEKGDIPEGYSVSREKKERFSLILESASTNQTSMYLCASSLGQGTYNSPLHFGNGTRLTVT.

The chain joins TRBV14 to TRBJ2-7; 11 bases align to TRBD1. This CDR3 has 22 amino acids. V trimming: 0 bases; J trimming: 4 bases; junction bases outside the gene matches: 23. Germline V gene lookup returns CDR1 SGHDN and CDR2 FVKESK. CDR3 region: CASSQDELTQYAQDRGPYEQYF. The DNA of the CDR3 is TGTGCCAGCAGCCAAGACGAACTTACTCAGTACGCTCAGGACAGGGGGCCATACGAGCAGTACTTC.

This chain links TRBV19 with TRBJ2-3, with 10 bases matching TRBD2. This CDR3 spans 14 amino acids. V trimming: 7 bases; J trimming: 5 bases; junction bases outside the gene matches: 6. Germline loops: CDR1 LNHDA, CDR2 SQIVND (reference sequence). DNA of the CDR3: TGTGCCAGTAAGCGGGAGGGCCCCGGAGATACGCAGTATTTT. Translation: CASKREGPGDTQYF.

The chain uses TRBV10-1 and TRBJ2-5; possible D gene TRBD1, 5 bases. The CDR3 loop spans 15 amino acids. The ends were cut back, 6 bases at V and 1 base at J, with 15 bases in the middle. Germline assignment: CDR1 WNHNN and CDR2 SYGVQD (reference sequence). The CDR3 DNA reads TGCGCCAGCAGCGCCACCCTACAGGCCCAAGAGACCCAGTACTTC. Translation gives CASSATLQAQETQYF.

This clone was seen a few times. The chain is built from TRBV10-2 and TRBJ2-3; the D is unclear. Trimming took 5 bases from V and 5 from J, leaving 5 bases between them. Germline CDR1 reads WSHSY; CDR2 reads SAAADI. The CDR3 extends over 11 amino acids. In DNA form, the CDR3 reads TGCGCCAGCAGTAACAAAGATACGCAGTATTTT. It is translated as CASSNKDTQYF.

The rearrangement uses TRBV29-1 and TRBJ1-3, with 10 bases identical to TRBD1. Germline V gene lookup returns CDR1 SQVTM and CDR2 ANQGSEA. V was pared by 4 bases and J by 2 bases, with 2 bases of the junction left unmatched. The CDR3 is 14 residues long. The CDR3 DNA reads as TGCAGCGTTGCCGACAGGGGGCCTGGAAACACCATATATTTT. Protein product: CSVADRGPGNTIYF. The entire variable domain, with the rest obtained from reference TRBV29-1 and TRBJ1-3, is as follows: SAVISQKPSRDICQRGTSLTIQCQVDSQVTMMFWYRQQPGQSLTLIATANQGSEATYESGFVIDKFPISRPNLTFSTLTVSNMSPEDSSIYLCSVADRGPGNTIYFGEGSWLTVV.

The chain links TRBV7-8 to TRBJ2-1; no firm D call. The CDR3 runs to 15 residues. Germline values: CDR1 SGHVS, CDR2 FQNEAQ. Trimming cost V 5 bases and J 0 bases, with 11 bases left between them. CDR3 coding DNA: TGTGCCAGCAGCCCTCACCGGAGCTCCTACAATGAGCAGTTCTTC. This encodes CASSPHRSSYNEQFF.